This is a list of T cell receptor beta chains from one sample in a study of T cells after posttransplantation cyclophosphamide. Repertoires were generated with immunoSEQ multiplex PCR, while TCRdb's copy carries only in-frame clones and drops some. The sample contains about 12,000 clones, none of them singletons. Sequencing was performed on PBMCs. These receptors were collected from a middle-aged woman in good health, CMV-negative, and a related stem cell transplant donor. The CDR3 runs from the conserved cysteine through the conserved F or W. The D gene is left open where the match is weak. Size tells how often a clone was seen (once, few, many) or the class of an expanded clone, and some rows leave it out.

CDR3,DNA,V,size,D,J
CASSLDASVNYGYTF,TGTGCCAGCAGTCTGGATGCCAGCGTCAACTATGGCTACACCTTC,TRBV5-4,many,NA,TRBJ1-2
CASSLGDSSNQPQHF,TGTGCCAGCAGCTTGGGCGACAGTAGCAATCAGCCCCAGCATTTT,TRBV5-8,many,NA,TRBJ1-5
CASNTGGPNQPQHF,TGTGCCAGCAACACCGGGGGGCCCAATCAGCCCCAGCATTTT,TRBV27,many,NA,TRBJ1-5
CASSFAFGDLQYF,TGTGCCAGCAGTTTCGCGTTTGGGGACTTGCAGTACTTC,TRBV27,many,NA,TRBJ2-7
CASSPRLAGGRERELFF,TGTGCCAGCAGCCCAAGACTAGCGGGAGGAAGAGAACGGGAGCTGTTTTTT,TRBV5-4,many,TRBD2,TRBJ2-2
CASSTGTGVVGEKLFF,TGCGCCAGCAGCACCGGGACAGGGGTGGTGGGTGAAAAACTGTTTTTT,TRBV5-1,many,TRBD1,TRBJ1-4
CASSPSLAGDTGELFF,TGTGCCAGCAGCCCCTCCCTAGCGGGCGACACCGGGGAGCTGTTTTTT,TRBV7-3,many,TRBD2,TRBJ2-2
CASSLGTGGGLTQPQHF,TGTGCCAGCAGCTTAGGCACGGGGGGCGGTTTAACTCAGCCCCAGCATTTT,TRBV7-6,many,NA,TRBJ1-5
CASSLGGRSTDTQYF,TGCGCCAGCAGCTTGGGTGGCAGGAGCACAGATACGCAGTATTTT,TRBV5-1,NA,NA,TRBJ2-3
CASSLGLWDRTWDEQFF,TGTGCCAGCAGCTTAGGTTTATGGGACAGGACATGGGATGAGCAGTTCTTC,TRBV7-9,many,TRBD1,TRBJ2-1
CASSMLDRGYTEAFF,TGTGCCAGTAGTATGTTGGACAGGGGATACACTGAAGCTTTCTTT,TRBV19,many,TRBD1,TRBJ1-1
CASSLGQNTEAFF,TGTGCCAGCAGCCTCGGACAGAACACTGAAGCTTTCTTT,TRBV9,many,NA,TRBJ1-1
CASSFRQGDGYTF,TGTGCCAGCAGCTTTCGACAGGGGGATGGCTACACCTTC,TRBV7-2,many,TRBD1,TRBJ1-2
CASSLALGTEKAFF,TGTGCCAGCAGCTTAGCACTTGGGACAGAAAAAGCTTTCTTT,TRBV7-9,many,TRBD1,TRBJ1-1
CSVGIGGGQETQYF,TGCAGCGTTGGGATTGGCGGGGGGCAAGAGACCCAGTACTTC,TRBV29-1,many,TRBD2,TRBJ2-5
CASSLEGANTEAFF,TGTGCCAGCAGTTTGGAGGGCGCGAACACTGAAGCTTTCTTT,TRBV6-6,many,NA,TRBJ1-1
CATSAATGKAFF,TGTGCCACCAGTGCTGCGACAGGGAAAGCTTTCTTT,TRBV24-1,many,TRBD1,TRBJ1-1
CASRERGVSSYEQYF,TGCGCCAGCAGAGAACGGGGGGTTAGCTCCTACGAGCAGTACTTC,TRBV5-1,many,TRBD2,TRBJ2-7
CASSIDLQGTGELFF,TGTGCCAGCAGCATAGATTTACAGGGTACCGGGGAGCTGTTTTTT,TRBV5-4,many,NA,TRBJ2-2
CASSVTPTNYGYTF,TGCGCCAGCAGCGTTACACCAACAAACTATGGCTACACCTTC,TRBV5-1,medium-sized,NA,TRBJ1-2
CASSTNSGTSGKGSYNEQFF,TGTGCCAGCAGTACAAACTCCGGGACTAGCGGGAAGGGTAGCTACAATGAGCAGTTCTTC,TRBV28,many,TRBD2,TRBJ2-1
CASRWTSGAGELFF,TGTGCCAGCAGGTGGACCTCGGGGGCCGGGGAGCTGTTTTTT,TRBV27,many,NA,TRBJ2-2
CASSRSSGTYNEQFF,TGTGCCAGTAGTAGGTCCAGCGGAACATACAATGAGCAGTTCTTC,TRBV19,many,NA,TRBJ2-1
CASSWRGPTDEQFF,TGCGCCAGCAGCTGGAGGGGTCCAACGGATGAGCAGTTCTTC,TRBV5-1,many,NA,TRBJ2-1
CASSSGQVNEKLFF,TGTGCCAGCAGCTCGGGACAGGTTAATGAAAAACTGTTTTTT,TRBV5-4,many,TRBD1,TRBJ1-4
CASSPSGERGFF,TGTGCCAGCAGCCCCTCCGGGGAAAGAGGGTTCTTC,TRBV11-2,medium-sized,NA,TRBJ2-1
CASRPPLGPGANVLTF,TGTGCCAGCAGACCCCCCCTGGGGCCAGGGGCCAACGTCCTGACTTTC,TRBV2,many,NA,TRBJ2-6
CASSVGGGARETQYF,TGTGCCAGCAGCGTAGGCGGGGGGGCCCGGGAGACCCAGTACTTC,TRBV9,many,TRBD2,TRBJ2-5